A single sample gave rise to the 27 T cell receptor beta chains below, sequenced in a study of T cell changes during pregnancy in multiple sclerosis. Only in-frame clones appear in the TCRdb table, and some are missing; sequencing was by immunoSEQ multiplex PCR. The data contain about 44,000 clones, around 89% of them seen just once; the ten biggest clones take up more than 5%. The specimen comprised CD8+ T cells from peripheral blood mononuclear cells, sampled after pregnancy. The receptors derive from a female donor in good health, enrolled as a control in a pregnancy study.

This chain uses TRBV4-3 with TRBJ1-4, with unresolved D. From germline, CDR1 is LGHNA and CDR2 YSLEER. Trimming removed 1 base at V and 8 bases at J, with 17 bases between. This CDR3 has 16 amino acids. CDR3 DNA: TGCGCCAGCAGCCAAGTCTACACCCCCCGAGGGGAAAAACTGTTTTTT. Translating gives CASSQVYTPRGEKLFF.

The J gene is TRBJ1-2, the V gene TRBV9; a possible D gene is TRBD1 (5 bases). The CDR3 length is 13 residues. Trimming took 2 bases from V and 4 from J, leaving 9 bases between them. Germline CDR1 and CDR2: SGDLS and YYNGEE. In DNA, the CDR3 is TGTGCCAGCAGCGTCAGACAGAGCTATGGCTACACCTTC. Translation gives CASSVRQSYGYTF.

The V and J genes are TRBV6-1 and TRBJ2-7, with no clear D. The V and J ends lost 8 bases and 0 bases respectively, with 11 bases between them. CDR3 length: 13 amino acids. Germline V gene lookup returns CDR1 MNHNS and CDR2 SASEGT. The CDR3 reads CASLDDRSYEQYF. The CDR3 DNA reads as TGTGCCAGCCTAGACGACCGCTCCTACGAGCAGTACTTC.

This chain joins TRBV7-2 and TRBJ1-1; TRBD1 aligns across 7 bases. From germline, CDR1 is SGHTA and CDR2 FQGNSA. V gave up 8 bases and J gave up 7 bases; unmatched junction bases: 7. This CDR3 spans 12 amino acids. The DNA for the CDR3 is TGTGCCAGCCGACAGGGTGAGGGTGAAGCTTTCTTT. It codes for CASRQGEGEAFF. The whole variable domain, remainder taken from reference TRBV7-2 and TRBJ1-1, is GAGVSQSPSNKVTEKGKDVELRCDPISGHTALYWYRQSLGQGLEFLIYFQGNSAPDKSGLPSDRFSAERTGGSVSTLTIQRTQQEDSAVYLCASRQGEGEAFFGQGTRLTVV.

CDR3 nucleotides: TGTGCCAGCAGCGTAGGCAGCGGGGGTTACGAGCAGTACTTC. It is translated as CASSVGSGGYEQYF. The rearrangement links TRBV9 to TRBJ2-5; 8 nucleotides agree with TRBD2. The closer fit of TRBJ2-7 to the DNA end suggests the J call may be wrong. Germline V gene data show CDR1 as SGDLS and CDR2 as YYNGEE. This CDR3 comprises 14 residues.

This clone was detected once. The CDR3 bases are TGTGCCAGCAGCTTCAGCTACGAGCAGTACTTC. This codes for CASSFSYEQYF. This sequence joins TRBV7-9 and TRBJ2-7; D uncertain. Germline lookup yields CDR1 SEHNR and CDR2 FQNEAQ (reference sequence). Trimming took off 3 bases at V and 3 bases at J, with 3 bases between the two ends. The CDR3 extends over 11 amino acids.

This chain joins TRBV5-8 and TRBJ2-3; D may be TRBD1 (5 bases). Between the trimmed V and J ends, which lost 0 bases and 2 bases, there was a span of 10 bases. The CDR3 covers 15 residues. Germline lookup yields CDR1 SGHTS and CDR2 YDEGEE. DNA of the CDR3: TGTGCCAGCAGCTTGGGGCAGGGCATCACAGATACGCAGTATTTT. Translated: CASSLGQGITDTQYF. The whole variable domain, filled in from reference TRBV5-8 and TRBJ2-3, reads EAGVTQSPTHLIKTRGQQATLRCSPISGHTSVYWYQQALGLGLQFLLWYDEGEERNRGNFPPRFSGRQFPNYSSELNVNALELEDSALYLCASSLGQGITDTQYFGPGTRLTVL.

V gene TRBV7-2 combines with J gene TRBJ2-7; D gene ambiguous. The germline V gene encodes CDR1 SGHTA and CDR2 FQGNSA. Deletions cut 1 base from V and 0 bases from J, with 7 bases between. The CDR3 is 14 residues long. The CDR3 reads CASSLDGSSYEQYF. CDR3 nucleotides: TGTGCCAGCAGCTTAGATGGCAGCTCCTACGAGCAGTACTTC.

The rearrangement uses TRBV27 and TRBJ2-6; 8 nucleotides match TRBD2. CDR3 length: 14 amino acids. The ends lost 8 bases at V and 1 base at J; junction bases unmatched: 1. Per germline, CDR1 MNHEY and CDR2 SMNVEV (reference sequence). The CDR3 DNA reads TGTGCCAGCTCGGGGGGGTCTGGGGCCAACGTCCTGACTTTC. Protein: CASSGGSGANVLTF.

The chain recombines TRBV4-2 with TRBJ2-7, with D perhaps TRBD2 (7 bases). Germline CDR1 and CDR2: LGHNA and YNFKEQ. V was cut by 0 bases and J by 3 bases, with 12 bases left in between. There are 15 residues in the CDR3. CDR3 nucleotides: TGTGCCAGCAGCCAAGAGTGGGGGGGCGGCTACGAGCAGTACTTC. This gives the protein CASSQEWGGGYEQYF.

The chain combines TRBV11-2 with TRBJ2-1; maybe TRBD1 (5 bases). The CDR3 loop spans 12 amino acids. The V end was cut by 4 bases, the J end by 6 bases, with 7 bases between. The germline CDR1 and CDR2 sequences are SGHAT and FQNNGV. CDR3 protein: CASSWGSNEQFF. CDR3 sequence (DNA): TGTGCCAGCAGCTGGGGCAGCAATGAGCAGTTCTTC.

The chain is built from TRBV5-5 and TRBJ1-5; D is possibly TRBD1 (5 bases). This CDR3 region has 16 residues. The V end was cut by 4 bases, the J end by 0 bases, with 14 bases between. Germline CDR1 reads SGHKS; CDR2 reads YYEKEE (reference sequence). The CDR3, as DNA: TGTGCCAGCAGCCAGGCTCGGGGGGGTAGCAATCAGCCCCAGCATTTT. This codes for CASSQARGGSNQPQHF.

The chain recombines TRBV7-9 with TRBJ1-1; possible D gene TRBD1, 6 bases. This CDR3 contains 16 residues. V lost 5 bases, J lost 0 bases, and 16 bases lay in between. Germline V gene sequence: CDR1 SEHNR, CDR2 FQNEAQ (reference sequence). The CDR3 DNA reads TGTGCCAGCAGCAAAACTCCGGGACACCTGAACACTGAAGCTTTCTTT. Translation: CASSKTPGHLNTEAFF. Full variable domain (missing parts from reference TRBV7-9 and TRBJ1-1): DTGVSQNPRHKITKRGQNVTFRCDPISEHNRLYWYRQTLGQGPEFLTYFQNEAQLEKSRLLSDRFSAERPKGSFSTLEIQRTEQGDSAMYLCASSKTPGHLNTEAFFGQGTRLTVV.

The rearrangement links TRBV29-1 to TRBJ2-7; 9 positions agree with TRBD1. Per germline, CDR1 SQVTM and CDR2 ANQGSEA. The V segment lost 7 bases and the J segment 4 bases; nucleotides outside the gene matches: 8. This CDR3 is built from 13 residues. The CDR3 nucleotides are TGCAGCGGACCCGGACAGGGGTTGTACGAGCAGTACTTC. Its translation is CSGPGQGLYEQYF.

The chain joins TRBV5-4 to TRBJ2-7; perhaps TRBD2 as D (6 bases). This CDR3 has 14 residues. Germline CDR1 SGHNT, CDR2 YYREEE (reference sequence). The ends were cut back, 4 bases at V and 3 bases at J, with 14 bases in the middle. CDR3 loop: CASSGDSAHYEQYF. CDR3 coding DNA: TGTGCCAGCAGCGGGGACTCGGCTCACTACGAGCAGTACTTC.

This clone was seen a few times. J is TRBJ1-2 and V is TRBV7-2, with D tentatively TRBD1 (5 bases). Germline V gives CDR1 SGHTA, CDR2 FQGNSA. V was pared by 7 bases and J by 4 bases, with 16 bases between. The CDR3 spans 14 residues. The CDR3 nucleotides are TGTGCCAGCACTGGGAGGGGTCCCTTCTATGGCTACACCTTC. Amino acids: CASTGRGPFYGYTF.

The table lists this clone with a count of one. V is TRBV2 and J is TRBJ2-3, with 11 bases that match TRBD2. Per germline, CDR1 SNHLY and CDR2 FYNNEI. Trimming took 8 bases from V and 3 from J; bases not matched to a gene: 4. The CDR3 consists of 14 residues. CDR3 sequence (DNA): TGTGCCAGCCTGGCTAGCGGGGGGACAGATACGCAGTATTTT. It encodes CASLASGGTDTQYF.

This clone was found once. The CDR3 region has the DNA TGTGCCAGCAGCGTCGGGGGGGAGGGCACTGAAGCTTTCTTT. This codes for CASSVGGEGTEAFF. The chain recombines TRBV7-9 with TRBJ1-1, with D maybe TRBD1 (5 bases). Trimming stripped 5 bases from V and 4 bases from J, with 14 bases between. Germline V lookup: CDR1 SEHNR, CDR2 FQNEAQ (reference sequence). CDR3 length equals 14 residues.

The gene calls are TRBV5-6 and TRBJ2-1; possibly TRBD2 for D (6 bases). Per germline, CDR1 SGHDT and CDR2 YYEEEE. V lost 6 bases to trimming and J lost 0 bases, with 16 bases between them. The CDR3 spans 16 residues. In DNA form, the CDR3 reads TGTGCCAGCACCCCCCGAGGAGGGCCCTCCTACAATGAGCAGTTCTTC. It translates to CASTPRGGPSYNEQFF.

The chain uses TRBV7-2 and TRBJ1-2; maybe TRBD1 (5 bases). CDR1 and CDR2 (germline): SGHTA, FQGNSA. This CDR3 region has 12 residues. The V gene lost 5 bases and the J gene lost 8 bases, with 12 bases spanning the gap. The CDR3 DNA reads TGTGCCAGCAGCCCAGACAGCTGGGGCTACACCTTC. Translated: CASSPDSWGYTF.

The chain joins TRBV28 to TRBJ2-3; the D gene is possibly TRBD2 (6 bases). The V and J ends lost 3 bases and 2 bases respectively, with 18 bases between them. Germline CDR1 and CDR2: MDHEN and SYDVKM. The CDR3 runs 17 residues. As DNA, the CDR3 is TGTGCCAGCAGTTTCCCCTTAACCGGGACTGTCACAGATACGCAGTATTTT. Its protein product is CASSFPLTGTVTDTQYF.

The chain employs TRBV10-3 and TRBJ1-2; 11 positions match TRBD1. The CDR3 loop spans 15 amino acids. Germline V gene lookup returns CDR1 ENHRY and CDR2 SYGVKD. J was trimmed by 2 bases and V by 7 bases; bases with no gene match: 6. The CDR3 protein is CAITSGQGVNYGYTF. CDR3 nucleotide sequence: TGTGCCATCACCTCGGGACAGGGGGTGAACTATGGCTACACCTTC.

The chain has TRBV27 and TRBJ2-5; D might be TRBD1 (7 bases). Germline V gives CDR1 MNHEY, CDR2 SMNVEV (reference sequence). There are 16 residues in the CDR3. V lost 6 bases, J lost 4 bases, and 21 bases lay in between. The CDR3 region has the DNA TGTGCCAGCAGACCGGCGGGACAGTACAGGGGAGAGACCCAGTACTTC. Translated: CASRPAGQYRGETQYF.

The genes are TRBV7-3 and TRBJ1-1, with a weak D call TRBD1 (5 bases). Trimming shortened V by 5 bases and J by 2 bases, and 15 bases separated the two germline ends. Germline V lookup: CDR1 SGHTA, CDR2 FQGTGA. This CDR3 comprises 15 residues. The CDR3 here is CASSATGGPNTEAFF. In DNA, the CDR3 is TGTGCCAGCAGCGCCACGGGGGGACCCAACACTGAAGCTTTCTTT.

This chain connects TRBV7-9 to TRBJ2-3; perhaps TRBD2 as D (6 bases). The germline V gene has CDR1 SEHNR and CDR2 FQNEAQ (reference sequence). Between the trimmed V and J ends, which lost 6 bases and 3 bases, there was a span of 13 bases. There are 14 residues in the CDR3. The CDR3 reads CASRTGLTTDTQYF. The CDR3 DNA follows: TGTGCCAGCAGGACGGGACTCACGACAGATACGCAGTATTTT.

This chain joins TRBV7-9 and TRBJ2-2; 7 positions agree with TRBD1. This CDR3 has 15 amino acids. Germline CDR1 is SEHNR and CDR2 is FQNEAQ (reference sequence). After removal of 6 bases from V and 6 bases from J, the junction contained 10 bases not matched to a gene. The CDR3: CASRPWTGSAGELFF. The CDR3 DNA reads TGTGCCAGCAGGCCCTGGACAGGATCGGCCGGGGAGCTGTTTTTT. Based on the CDR3 plus reference TRBV7-9 and TRBJ2-2, the full variable domain is DTGVSQNPRHKITKRGQNVTFRCDPISEHNRLYWYRQTLGQGPEFLTYFQNEAQLEKSRLLSDRFSAERPKGSFSTLEIQRTEQGDSAMYLCASRPWTGSAGELFFGEGSRLTVL.

The chain combines TRBV11-2 with TRBJ1-4; 7 bases are shared with TRBD1. This CDR3 region has 15 residues. V was clipped by 5 bases and J by 0 bases; unmatched bases: 3. Germline loops: CDR1 SGHAT, CDR2 FQNNGV. The CDR3 is CASSPGQATNEKLFF. The CDR3 DNA reads as TGTGCCAGCAGCCCAGGACAGGCAACTAATGAAAAACTGTTTTTT.